This T cell receptor (beta chain) derives from a study of T cell responses to AZD1222 COVID-19 vaccine. Overall study: Analyses pooled second doses at about 4 or about 12 weeks. Study-level results: Without day 14 samples, only post-peak T cell repertoires were studied. Close to half of all spike-specific TCRs reportedly target regions of the variants that are unmutated. A mostly white British donor set with more females was recruited, and clonal diversity was possibly underestimated.

Comments on this clone: No antigen is known for it.

Assay used: immunoSEQ multiplex PCR; TCRdb lists only in-frame clones, some missing. The sample has approximately 110,000 clones, over 75% seen once. This receptor was identified in an adult in good health. This sample comprised peripheral blood, obtained on day 0 of AZD1222 vaccination.

In DNA, the CDR3 is TGTGCCAGCAGTCGGACAGGGACGAGCGAGCAGTACTTC. It codes for CASSRTGTSEQYF. The chain joins TRBV12-3 or TRBV12-4 to TRBJ2-7; TRBD1 agrees at 8 bases. This CDR3 spans 13 amino acids. The V and J ends lost 5 bases and 6 bases, in that order; junction bases with no gene match: 6.